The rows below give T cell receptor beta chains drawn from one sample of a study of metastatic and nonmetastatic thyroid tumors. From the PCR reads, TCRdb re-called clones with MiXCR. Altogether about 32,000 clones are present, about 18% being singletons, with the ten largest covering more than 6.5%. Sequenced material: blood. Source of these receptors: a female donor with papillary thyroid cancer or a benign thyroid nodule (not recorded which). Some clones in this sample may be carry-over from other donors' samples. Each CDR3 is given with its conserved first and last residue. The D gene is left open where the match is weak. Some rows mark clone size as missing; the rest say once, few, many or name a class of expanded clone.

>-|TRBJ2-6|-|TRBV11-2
TGTGCCAGCAGCTTAGAATGGATCTCTGGGGCCAACGTCCTGACTTTC
CASSLEWISGANVLTF
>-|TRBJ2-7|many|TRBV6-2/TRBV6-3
TGTGCCAGCAGTTCTTTCAGGGGTTCCCACGAGCAGTACTTC
CASSSFRGSHEQYF
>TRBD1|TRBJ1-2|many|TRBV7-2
TGTGCCAGCAGCTTATGGGTCAGGGGGCAAGATGGCTACACCTTC
CASSLWVRGQDGYTF
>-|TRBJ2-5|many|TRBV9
TGTGCCAGCAGCGTAGGGGGTCGGGGGACCCAAGAGACCCAGTACTTC
CASSVGGRGTQETQYF
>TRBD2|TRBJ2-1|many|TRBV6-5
TGTGCCAGCAGCTTACTCGGGACTAGCGTTGACGATGAGCAGTTCTTC
CASSLLGTSVDDEQFF
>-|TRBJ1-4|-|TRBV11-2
TGTGCCAGCAGCTCCTTGTCCGTTTTGGTGTTCGAAAAACTGTTTTTT
CASSSLSVLVFEKLFF
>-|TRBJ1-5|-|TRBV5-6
TGTGCCAGCAGCTCCCTAACGGATCAGCCCCAGCATTTT
CASSSLTDQPQHF
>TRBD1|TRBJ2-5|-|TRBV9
TGTGCCAGCAGCGCAGACAGGGGGAACTTTCAAGAGACCCAGTACTTC
CASSADRGNFQETQYF
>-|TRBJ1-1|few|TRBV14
TGTGCCAGCAGCCGTTCAGGGTTCACTGAAGCTTTCTTT
CASSRSGFTEAFF
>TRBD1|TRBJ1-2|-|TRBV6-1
TGTGCCAGCACTGCGACAGGGACTAACTATGACTACACCTTC
CASTATGTNYDYTF
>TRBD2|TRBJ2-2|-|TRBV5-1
TGCGCCAGCAGCTTGGAGGTCGCGGGAGTGGCCGGGGAGCTGTTTTTT
CASSLEVAGVAGELFF
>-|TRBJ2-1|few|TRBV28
TGTGCCTTGGATGGGGGGCCGGATCGAAACAATGAGCAGTTCTTC
CALDGGPDRNNEQFF
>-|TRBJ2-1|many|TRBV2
TGTGCCAGCAGCAGGGGGGGGAATGAGCAGTTCTTC
CASSRGGNEQFF
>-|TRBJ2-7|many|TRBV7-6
TGTGCCAGCAGCACCGGGACACTCCACGAGCAGTACTTC
CASSTGTLHEQYF
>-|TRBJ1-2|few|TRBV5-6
TGTGCCAGCAGCTTGGACGGGGGGGACTATGGCTACACCTTC
CASSLDGGDYGYTF
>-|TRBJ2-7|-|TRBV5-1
TGCGCCAGCAGCTTGGACCCAGGTGGCAGGACCCTCTCCTACGAGCAGTACTTC
CASSLDPGGRTLSYEQYF
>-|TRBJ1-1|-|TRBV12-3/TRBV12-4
TGTGCCAGCACGAAAGATCAGGGAAGAGACACTGAAGCTTTCTTT
CASTKDQGRDTEAFF
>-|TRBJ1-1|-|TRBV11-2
TGTGCCAGCACCCCGGTGGGCACTGAAGCTTTCTTT
CASTPVGTEAFF
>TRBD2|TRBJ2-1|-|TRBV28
TGTGCCAGCAAGCTAGGACTAGCGGGAGTGAATGAGCAGTTCTTC
CASKLGLAGVNEQFF
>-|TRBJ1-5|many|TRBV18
TGTGCCAGCTCACCTCCGGGGGGCACCAATCAGCCCCAGCATTTT
CASSPPGGTNQPQHF
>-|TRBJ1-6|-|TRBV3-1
TGTGCCAGCAGCCAACAGTTCTACTCACCCCTCCACTTT
CASSQQFYSPLHF
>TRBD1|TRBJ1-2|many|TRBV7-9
TGTGCCAGCAGCACTATTAGGGGGGACAGGGGCGGCTACACCTTC
CASSTIRGDRGGYTF
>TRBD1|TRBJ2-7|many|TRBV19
TGTGCCAGTGCCGGGACAGTTGGACCCAACGAGCAGTACTTC
CASAGTVGPNEQYF
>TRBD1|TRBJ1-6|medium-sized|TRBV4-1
TGCGCCAGCAGCCACGGCGGACAGGCTCCTAATTCACCCCTCCACTTT
CASSHGGQAPNSPLHF
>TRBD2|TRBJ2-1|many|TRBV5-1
TGCGCCAGCAGCTCTGCGGGGGGTTACAATGAGCAGTTCTTC
CASSSAGGYNEQFF
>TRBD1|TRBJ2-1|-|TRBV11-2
TGTGCCAGCAGCTTAGGATCCAACAGGGGTGGGAATGAGCAGTTCTTC
CASSLGSNRGGNEQFF
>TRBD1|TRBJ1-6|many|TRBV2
TGTGCCAGCAGTGAAGCTGAGACAGGGACCTCACCCCTCCACTTT
CASSEAETGTSPLHF
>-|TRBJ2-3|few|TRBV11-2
TGTGCCAGCAGCTTGGTGGGGAGCACAGATACGCAGTATTTT
CASSLVGSTDTQYF
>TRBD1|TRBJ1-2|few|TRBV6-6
TGTGCCAGCAGTTCACGGGACAGAGTAAACTATGGCTACACCTTC
CASSSRDRVNYGYTF
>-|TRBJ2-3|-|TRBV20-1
TGCAGTCCCGAGCGGAGCCCTAGCACAGATACGCAGTATTTT
CSPERSPSTDTQYF
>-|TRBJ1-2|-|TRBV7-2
TGTGCCAGCAGCCCTGGACTTGTCTATGGCTACACCTTC
CASSPGLVYGYTF
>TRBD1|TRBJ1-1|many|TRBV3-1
TGTGCCAGCAGGGACCGGGACAGGGGAATAAGAAGCACTGAAGCTTTCTTT
CASRDRDRGIRSTEAFF
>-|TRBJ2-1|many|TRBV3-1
TGTGCCAGCAGCAGGGACACCCATTCGCAGTTCTTC
CASSRDTHSQFF
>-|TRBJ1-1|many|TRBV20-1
TGCAGTGCTGACAGTTCGGGCACTGAAGCTTTCTTT
CSADSSGTEAFF
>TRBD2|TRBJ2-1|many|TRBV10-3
TGTGCCATCAGTGAATTAGCGGGGGCCTACAATGAGCAGTTCTTC
CAISELAGAYNEQFF
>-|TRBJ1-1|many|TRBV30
TGTGCCGGGATCGGACAGACCGAAGCTTTCTTT
CAGIGQTEAFF
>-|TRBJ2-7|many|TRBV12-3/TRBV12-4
TGTGCCAGCAGTTATGGAGGGTCCTACGAGCAGTACTTC
CASSYGGSYEQYF
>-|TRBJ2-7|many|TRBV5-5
TGTGCCAGCAGCTTCAGCGACGGGTCCTACGAGCAGTACTTC
CASSFSDGSYEQYF
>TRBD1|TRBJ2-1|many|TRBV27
TGTGCCAGCCTACCTAAGGGACAGGTCAACAATGAGCAGTTCTTC
CASLPKGQVNNEQFF
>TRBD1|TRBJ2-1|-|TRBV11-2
TGTGCCAGCAGCCGCGGCGGCGGGGACAGGCACAATGAGCAGTTCTTC
CASSRGGGDRHNEQFF
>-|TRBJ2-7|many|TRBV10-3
TGTGCCATCAGTGGGGGAATGCGGGGAGCGGGCGAGCAGTACTTC
CAISGGMRGAGEQYF
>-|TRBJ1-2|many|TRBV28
TGTGCCAGCAGTCCTCATATGACAGCGAGTAATGGCTACACCTTC
CASSPHMTASNGYTF
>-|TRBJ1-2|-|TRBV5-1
TGCGCCAGCAGCTTCGAATGGGACGTTGGCTACACCTTC
CASSFEWDVGYTF
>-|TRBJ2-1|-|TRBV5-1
TGCGCCAGCAGCTTGGAAGGGGTGGAGGGGGCTGGCAATGAGCAGTTCTTC
CASSLEGVEGAGNEQFF